A single sample gave rise to the 26 T cell receptor beta chains below, sequenced in a study of blood T cells in healthy people across ages. The second PCR ran roughly 6 to 11 cycles with a sample-barcoded 5' primer and J-beta primers. TCRdb recomputed calls from the 5' RACE reads with MiXCR, one row per CDR3 protein. The data contain approximately 1.5 million distinct CDR3 sequences, roughly 32% of them singletons. Sequencing used blood. These receptors came from a woman younger than 45 in good health.

There are a few counts of this clonotype. The J gene is TRBJ2-7, the V gene TRBV7-8, with 10 bases identical to TRBD1. This CDR3 is 16 amino acids long. The V and J ends lost 3 bases and 3 bases, in that order; junction bases with no gene match: 8. The germline gives CDR1 SGHVS, CDR2 FQNEAQ. This CDR3 is CASSFETGGILYEQYF. CDR3 bases: TGTGCCAGCAGCTTCGAGACAGGGGGCATACTCTACGAGCAGTACTTC.

The CDR3 loop is CASSLGRRANTEAFF. The CDR3 DNA sequence: TGTGCCAGCAGCCTTGGGCGACGGGCTAACACTGAAGCTTTCTTT. The chain combines TRBV7-9 with TRBJ1-1; D gene ambiguous. Per germline, CDR1 SEHNR and CDR2 FQNEAQ (reference sequence). The CDR3 length is 15 residues. V was clipped by 5 bases and J by 2 bases, with 15 bases between them.

This clonotype was seen a handful of times. The chain uses TRBV11-2 and TRBJ2-5; 11 nucleotides match TRBD2. CDR3 length equals 17 residues. The germline V gene has CDR1 SGHAT and CDR2 FQNNGV. V shed 5 bases, J shed 1 base, and the junction held 9 bases outside the gene matches. CDR3 amino acids: CASSIGIAGGGQETQYF. The CDR3 bases are TGTGCCAGCAGCATTGGTATAGCGGGGGGGGGCCAAGAGACCCAGTACTTC.

CDR3 bases: TGTGCCAGCAGCCTTCGGACAGGGGATAATGAAAAACTGTTTTTT. Translation: CASSLRTGDNEKLFF. This chain connects TRBV3-1 to TRBJ1-4; 9 bases agree with TRBD1. Trimming at V came to 4 bases and at J to 4 bases, leaving 4 bases not matched to a gene. The CDR3 has 15 residues. CDR1 is LGHDT, CDR2 YNNKEL, per germline (reference sequence).

This clonotype has a handful of counts. The chain joins TRBV10-3 to TRBJ2-1, with TRBD1 matching 9 bases. Germline V gives CDR1 ENHRY, CDR2 SYGVKD. The CDR3 extends over 13 amino acids. Unmatched junction bases numbered 2, after V lost 5 bases and J lost 6 bases. CDR3 nucleotide sequence: TGTGCCATCAGTAGGGACAGGGCCAATGAGCAGTTCTTC. It translates to CAISRDRANEQFF.

CDR3 sequence: CSARDLVLSYEQYF. Here the CDR3 DNA reads TGCAGTGCTAGAGATCTTGTGCTCTCCTACGAGCAGTACTTC. The genes are TRBV20-1 and TRBJ2-7; D not certain. Germline lookup yields CDR1 DFQATT and CDR2 SNEGSKA (reference sequence). The CDR3 sequence is 14 residues long. Trimming pared 0 bases from V and 0 bases from J, leaving 9 bases between.

The chain couples TRBV15 to TRBJ1-2, with D possibly TRBD1 on 6 matching bases. Looked up from germline, CDR1 is LNHNV and CDR2 is YYDKDF (reference sequence). V was cut by 1 base and J by 3 bases, with 18 bases left in between. The CDR3 is 17 amino acids. The CDR3 here is CATSRAGSSRGDYGYTF. The CDR3 DNA reads as TGTGCCACCAGCAGAGCCGGATCTTCGAGGGGGGACTATGGCTACACCTTC.

This clonotype turned up a few times. The chain recombines TRBV10-3 with TRBJ2-1; perhaps TRBD2 as D (5 bases). The V gene's germline CDR1 is ENHRY and CDR2 SYGVKD. The CDR3 has 16 amino acids. Trimming pared 0 bases from V and 2 bases from J, leaving 11 bases between. The CDR3 bases are TGTGCCATCAGTGAGTCAAGCGGTTCTCCCTACAATGAGCAGTTCTTC. It is translated as CAISESSGSPYNEQFF.

This sequence joins TRBV28 and TRBJ2-7; D gene unclear. Trimming removed 0 bases at V and 2 bases at J, with 14 bases between. The germline V gene has CDR1 MDHEN and CDR2 SYDVKM. The CDR3 is made up of 16 amino acids. The CDR3 sequence: CASSLWLRNLAYEQYF. The DNA for the CDR3 is TGTGCCAGCAGTTTATGGCTGAGGAATCTCGCCTACGAGCAGTACTTC.

This sequence joins TRBV20-1 and TRBJ2-5; D is undetermined. Germline assignment: CDR1 DFQATT and CDR2 SNEGSKA (reference sequence). CDR3 size: 13 residues. V was shortened by 1 base and J by 5 bases, with 11 bases between the two germline ends. DNA for the CDR3: TGCAGTGCTAGAGCTCCTAGATCGGAGACCCAGTACTTC. Protein product: CSARAPRSETQYF.

The chain links TRBV19 to TRBJ1-1, with D perhaps matching TRBD1 (5 bases). V dropped 4 bases and J dropped 4 bases, with 16 bases sitting between them. The CDR3 covers 15 residues. The germline V gene encodes CDR1 LNHDA and CDR2 SQIVND (reference sequence). The CDR3 region has the DNA TGTGCCAGTAGTAGCCCGGTTCGGGGCGTCACTGAAGCTTTCTTT. Translating it yields CASSSPVRGVTEAFF.

On this clonotype: One end of the junction is discordant with germline, which a read error may explain. V usage is TRBV10-3 and J usage is TRBJ1-2; D is unclear. Germline loops: CDR1 ENHRY, CDR2 SYGVKD. This CDR3 spans 12 amino acids. The CDR3 here is CAISEGDYGHTF. Written as DNA, the CDR3 is TGTGCCATCAGTGAAGGTGACTATGGCCACACCTTC.

This clonotype was detected only a few times. V and J are TRBV9 and TRBJ2-1; 7 bases agree with TRBD2. Trimming cost V 2 bases and J 6 bases; bases outside gene matches: 8. This CDR3 is 15 amino acids long. CDR1 and CDR2 from the germline V gene are SGDLS and YYNGEE. The CDR3 sequence: CASSVTSELFNEQFF. CDR3 nucleotides: TGTGCCAGCAGCGTTACTAGCGAGCTCTTCAATGAGCAGTTCTTC.

V gene TRBV9 combines with J gene TRBJ2-1; possible D gene TRBD1, 6 bases. The germline V gene encodes CDR1 SGDLS and CDR2 YYNGEE. The CDR3 length is 15 residues. The V end lost 3 bases, the J end lost 3 bases, and 13 bases lay between the germline ends. Written as DNA, the CDR3 is TGTGCCAGCAGCGCAGCTCCGGACAGCTACAATGAGCAGTTCTTC. This sequence encodes CASSAAPDSYNEQFF.

This clonotype was observed a handful of times. The V gene is TRBV9, the J gene TRBJ2-5; TRBD2 aligns across 12 bases. The CDR3 spans 16 residues. Trimming cost V 0 bases and J 4 bases; bases outside gene matches: 4. Germline CDR1 and CDR2: SGDLS and YYNGEE. CDR3 region: CASSVAASGRGETQYF. DNA of the CDR3: TGTGCCAGCAGCGTAGCGGCTAGCGGGAGGGGAGAGACCCAGTACTTC.

A few counts support this clonotype. The chain employs TRBV4-2 and TRBJ1-4, with 8 positions matching TRBD1. From germline, CDR1 is LGHNA and CDR2 YNFKEQ. V lost 5 bases and J lost 8; bases outside the gene matches: 10. The CDR3 extends over 15 amino acids. The CDR3 reads CASSNKTGGPEKLFF. CDR3 bases: TGTGCCAGCAGCAATAAAACAGGGGGTCCGGAAAAACTGTTTTTT.

Notes on this clonotype: One end of the junction does not line up with germline, which may come from a read error. This rearrangement joins TRBV27 to TRBJ2-1, with a tentative D call TRBD1 (7 bases). CDR1 and CDR2 from the germline V gene are MNHEY and SMNVEV (reference sequence). This CDR3 has 18 amino acids. The DNA of the CDR3 is TGTGCCGGCAGTCAGATTTGGCGAGGGGGGACAGACTACAATGAGCAGTTCTTC. This gives the protein CAGSQIWRGGTDYNEQFF.

The chain combines TRBV12-3 or TRBV12-4 with TRBJ2-1; 10 bases align to TRBD1. This CDR3 contains 19 residues. With V trimmed by 6 bases and J by 3 bases, 17 bases remained unmatched. The CDR3 bases are TGTGCCAGCAGCCCAGAATATGACAGGGGGCCTTCGATCTACAATGAGCAGTTCTTC. It codes for CASSPEYDRGPSIYNEQFF.

Points on this clonotype: One end of the junction is discordant with germline, which a read error may explain. The gene calls are TRBV7-9 and TRBJ1-4, with a tentative D call TRBD1 (5 bases). Per the germline V gene, CDR1 is SEHNR and CDR2 is FQNEAQ (reference sequence). The CDR3 totals 14 residues. The CDR3 DNA follows: TGTGCCAGCAGAAGTAAGAGGGACGATGAAAAACGGTTTTTT. Translation gives CASRSKRDDEKRFF.

This clonotype has a handful of counts. The chain uses TRBV6-1 and TRBJ2-5; tentative D call: TRBD2 (7 bases). The V gene's germline CDR1 is MNHNS and CDR2 SASEGT. The CDR3 extends over 14 amino acids. Trimming left V 11 bases short and J 3 bases short, with 19 bases between. CDR3 nucleotide sequence: TGTGCCGTATGGGGGGGGGGCTGGAAAGAGACCCAGTACTTC. Protein product: CAVWGGGWKETQYF.

The chain combines TRBV6-1 with TRBJ2-7, with 9 bases identical to TRBD1. The J call may not be correct, given that the DNA end is closer to TRBJ2-5. Germline V CDR1 and CDR2: MNHNS, SASEGT. The length of the CDR3 is 19 residues. CDR3 coding DNA: TGTGCCAGCAGCCCTGTCCCGGGACAGGGAGGAAGTCTAAGGGAGACCCAGTACTTC. This codes for CASSPVPGQGGSLRETQYF.

The genes are TRBV27 and TRBJ2-7, with 11 positions matching TRBD2. The germline V gene encodes CDR1 MNHEY and CDR2 SMNVEV (reference sequence). Trimming took 6 bases from V and 2 from J; bases not matched to a gene: 9. This CDR3 is 16 amino acids long. This chain's CDR3 is CASSWGLAELAYEQYF. The CDR3 bases are TGTGCCAGCAGCTGGGGACTAGCGGAGCTAGCCTACGAGCAGTACTTC.

This clonotype was observed a single time. The CDR3 does not end in the conserved phenylalanine or tryptophan, so this is likely a read error. The genes are TRBV5-1 and TRBJ1-1; D is perhaps TRBD1 (5 bases). CDR1 and CDR2 (germline): SGHRS, YFSETQ. The CDR3 totals 15 residues. V dropped 4 bases and J dropped 3 bases, with 16 bases sitting between them. The CDR3 region is CASSRPGVGDTEAFY. The CDR3 DNA is TGCGCCAGCAGCCGCCCGGGGGTGGGCGACACTGAAGCTTTCTAT.

The rearrangement links TRBV20-1 to TRBJ2-5, with D unresolved. In germline, CDR1 is DFQATT, CDR2 SNEGSKA (reference sequence). Trimming shortened V by 5 bases and J by 0 bases, and 10 bases separated the two germline ends. CDR3 length equals 13 residues. CDR3 sequence: CSAPPTNQETQYF. The CDR3 DNA follows: TGCAGTGCTCCCCCCACGAACCAAGAGACCCAGTACTTC.

In the case of this clonotype: Sequence at one end of the junction differs from germline and may be a read error. The V call is TRBV6-5, the J call TRBJ2-2; D possibly matches TRBD1 or TRBD2 (7 bases each). Germline-derived CDR1 and CDR2 are MNHEY and SVGAGI. The CDR3 is 15 residues long. CDR3 coding DNA: TGTGCCAGCAGTTACCGGGACAGAGCCAGCGGGGAGCGGTTTTTT. Translated: CASSYRDRASGERFF.

Here the CDR3 DNA reads TGTGCCAGCAGTCTACTAGCGGGGGGGAACGAGCAGTACTTC. Translation: CASSLLAGGNEQYF. The rearrangement uses TRBV3-1 and TRBJ2-5; 13 positions match TRBD2. The J call may be incorrect, as the DNA end agrees better with TRBJ2-7. Germline CDR1 reads LGHDT; CDR2 reads YNNKEL (reference sequence). This CDR3 region has 14 residues.